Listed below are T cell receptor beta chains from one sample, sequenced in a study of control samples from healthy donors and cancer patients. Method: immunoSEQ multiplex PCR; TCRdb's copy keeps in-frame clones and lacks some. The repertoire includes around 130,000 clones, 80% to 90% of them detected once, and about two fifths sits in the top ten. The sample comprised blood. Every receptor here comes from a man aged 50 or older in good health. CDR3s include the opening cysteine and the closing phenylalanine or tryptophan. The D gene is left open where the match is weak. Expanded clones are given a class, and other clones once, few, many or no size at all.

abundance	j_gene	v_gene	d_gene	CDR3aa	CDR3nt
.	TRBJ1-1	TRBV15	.	CATSRDKMNTEAFF	TGTGCCACCAGCAGAGATAAAATGAACACTGAAGCTTTCTTT
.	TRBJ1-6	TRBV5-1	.	CASSLGQRASDSPLHF	TGCGCCAGCAGCTTGGGACAGAGAGCATCAGATTCACCCCTCCACTTT
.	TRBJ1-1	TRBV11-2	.	CASSVMAGRSTEAFF	TGTGCCAGCAGCGTTATGGCTGGGAGGAGCACTGAAGCTTTCTTT
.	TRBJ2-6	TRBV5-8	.	CASSLYPYSGANVLTF	TGTGCCAGCAGCTTGTATCCCTACTCTGGGGCCAACGTCCTGACTTTC
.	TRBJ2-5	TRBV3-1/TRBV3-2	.	CASSLFSQETQYF	TGTGCCAGCAGCCTCTTCAGCCAAGAGACCCAGTACTTC
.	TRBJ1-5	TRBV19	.	CASSMWGANNQPQHF	TGTGCCAGTAGTATGTGGGGGGCTAACAATCAGCCCCAGCATTTT
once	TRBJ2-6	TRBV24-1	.	CATSSGASPSGANVLTF	TGTGCCACCAGTTCAGGGGCGAGTCCCTCTGGGGCCAACGTCCTGACTTTC
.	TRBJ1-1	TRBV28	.	CASSRGQLYTEAFF	TGTGCCAGCAGCCGGGGACAACTGTACACTGAAGCTTTCTTT
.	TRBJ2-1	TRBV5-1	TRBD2	CASRLTSGGVNEQFF	TGCGCCAGCAGGCTGACTAGCGGGGGGGTCAATGAGCAGTTCTTC
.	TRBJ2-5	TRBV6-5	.	CASSYSPGPGVETQYF	TGTGCCAGCAGTTACTCACCGGGACCGGGGGTGGAGACCCAGTACTTC
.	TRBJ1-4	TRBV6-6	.	CASSGDIRENEKLFF	TGTGCCAGCAGTGGGGACATCAGGGAGAATGAAAAACTGTTTTTT
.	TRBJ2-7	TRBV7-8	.	CASSLRRGQPTYEQYF	TGTGCCAGCAGCTTAAGAAGGGGTCAGCCGACCTACGAGCAGTACTTC
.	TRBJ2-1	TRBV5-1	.	CASSSGTLLSSYNEQFF	TGCGCCAGCAGCTCCGGGACTCTTCTTAGCTCCTACAATGAGCAGTTCTTC
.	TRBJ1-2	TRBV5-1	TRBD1	CASSLTSTGGIFYGYTF	TGCGCCAGCAGCCTTACTAGCACAGGGGGCATCTTCTATGGCTACACCTTC
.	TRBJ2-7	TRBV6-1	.	CASSELPGYEQYF	TGTGCCAGCAGTGAATTGCCTGGCTACGAGCAGTACTTC
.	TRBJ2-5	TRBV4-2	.	CASSQDPGEQETQYF	TGTGCCAGCAGCCAAGATCCCGGGGAGCAAGAGACCCAGTACTTC
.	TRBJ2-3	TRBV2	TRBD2	CASSYNLADSTDTQYF	TGTGCCAGCAGTTATAACCTAGCGGACAGCACAGATACGCAGTATTTT
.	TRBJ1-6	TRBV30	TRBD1	CAWKNRGLDSPLHF	TGTGCCTGGAAGAACAGGGGGCTGGATTCACCCCTCCACTTT
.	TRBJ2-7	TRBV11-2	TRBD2	CASSAYVGTSGYEQYF	TGTGCCAGCAGCGCCTACGTGGGGACTAGCGGGTACGAGCAGTACTTC
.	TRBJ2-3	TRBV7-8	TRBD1	CASSTSGTGTDTQYF	TGTGCCAGCAGCACTTCCGGGACAGGGACTGATACGCAGTATTTT
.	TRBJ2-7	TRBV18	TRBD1	CASSGDSRPYEQYF	TGTGCCAGCTCGGGGGACAGTCGTCCCTACGAGCAGTACTTC
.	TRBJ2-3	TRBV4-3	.	CASSRDTYTDTQYF	TGCGCCAGCAGTCGGGACACTTACACAGATACGCAGTATTTT
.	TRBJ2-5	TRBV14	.	CASSQGVRRIETQYF	TGTGCCAGCAGCCAAGGGGTTCGCAGGATCGAGACCCAGTACTTC
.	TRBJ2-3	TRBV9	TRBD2	CASSVLAGGPTDTQYF	TGTGCCAGCAGCGTACTAGCGGGGGGACCCACAGATACGCAGTATTTT
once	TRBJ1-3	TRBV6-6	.	CASTPGGNTIYF	TGTGCCAGCACCCCAGGTGGAAACACCATATATTTT
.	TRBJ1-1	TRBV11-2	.	CASSLDRVVNTEAFF	TGTGCCAGCAGCTTAGATCGAGTTGTGAACACTGAAGCTTTCTTT
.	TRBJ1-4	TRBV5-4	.	CASSLGGEGEKLFF	TGTGCCAGCAGCTTGGGGGGCGAGGGTGAAAAACTGTTTTTT
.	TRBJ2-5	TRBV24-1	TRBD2	CATSDLREGGARETQYF	TGTGCCACCAGTGATTTGCGGGAGGGGGGGGCCAGGGAGACCCAGTACTTC
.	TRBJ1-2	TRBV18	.	CASSPGGRNYGYTF	TGTGCCAGCTCACCCGGGGGCCGAAACTATGGCTACACCTTC
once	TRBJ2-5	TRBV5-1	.	CASSSGGSGLWGETQYF	TGCGCCAGCAGCTCTGGGGGTTCAGGACTCTGGGGGGAGACCCAGTACTTC
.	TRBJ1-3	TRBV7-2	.	CASSKTDLKNTIYF	TGTGCCAGCTCTAAGACCGATCTCAAAAACACCATATATTTT
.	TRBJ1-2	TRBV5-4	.	CASSPTGGEGYGYTF	TGTGCCAGCAGCCCTACGGGTGGTGAAGGCTATGGCTACACCTTC
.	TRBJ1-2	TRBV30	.	CAWSSRVSGGYTF	TGTGCCTGGAGCTCCCGGGTTTCTGGCGGCTACACCTTC
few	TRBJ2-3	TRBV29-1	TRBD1	CSVEQGADTQYF	TGCAGCGTTGAACAGGGGGCGGATACGCAGTATTTT
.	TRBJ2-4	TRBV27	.	CASSSLGGGAKNIQYF	TGTGCCAGCAGTTCCCTAGGGGGTGGGGCCAAAAACATTCAGTACTTC
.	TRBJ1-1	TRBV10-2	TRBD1	CASSLTGPGAEAFF	TGCGCCAGCAGTCTGACAGGGCCTGGCGCTGAAGCTTTCTTT
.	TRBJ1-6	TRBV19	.	CASSSLGAGVNSPLHF	TGTGCCAGTAGTTCCTTGGGGGCGGGGGTTAATTCACCCCTCCACTTT
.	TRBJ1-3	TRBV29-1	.	CSVEVTDSGNTIYF	TGCAGCGTTGAAGTGACGGACTCTGGAAACACCATATATTTT
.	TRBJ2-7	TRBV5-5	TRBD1	CASSLLGQGHYEQYF	TGTGCCAGCAGCTTGTTAGGACAGGGGCACTACGAGCAGTACTTC
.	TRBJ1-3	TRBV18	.	CASSPNAASGNTIYF	TGTGCCAGCTCACCAAACGCAGCGTCTGGAAACACCATATATTTT
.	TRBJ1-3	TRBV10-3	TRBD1	CAISGTGASISGNTIYF	TGTGCCATCTCCGGGACAGGGGCTTCTATTTCCGGAAACACCATATATTTT
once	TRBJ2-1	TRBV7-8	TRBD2	CASSPERGGPYEQFF	TGTGCCAGCAGCCCAGAGCGGGGGGGCCCGTATGAGCAGTTCTTC
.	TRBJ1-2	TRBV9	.	CASSVGQGSVYGYTF	TGTGCCAGCAGCGTAGGTCAAGGGAGCGTCTATGGCTACACCTTC
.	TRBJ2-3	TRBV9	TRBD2	CASSPSGVSTDTQYF	TGTGCCAGCAGCCCGAGCGGGGTTAGCACAGATACGCAGTATTTT
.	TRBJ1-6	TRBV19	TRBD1	CASSVDRGYGSPLHF	TGTGCCAGTAGTGTGGACAGGGGGTATGGGTCACCCCTCCACTTT
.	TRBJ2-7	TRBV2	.	CASSPANYEQYF	TGTGCCAGCAGTCCAGCTAACTACGAGCAGTACTTC
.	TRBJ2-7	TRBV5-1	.	CASRRGDEQYF	TGCGCCAGCCGCAGGGGCGACGAGCAGTACTTC